Following are 13 T cell receptor beta chains from one sample sequenced in a study of blood T cell repertoires in COVID-19. Sequencing was performed with immunoSEQ multiplex PCR; in TCRdb, only in-frame clones are kept and a portion is missing. The data show around 290,000 clones, about 89% seen once. Sample: peripheral blood. These receptors originate from a man in his forties with acute or convalescent COVID-19.

This clone showed up just once. The chain links TRBV4-2 to TRBJ1-2, with D maybe TRBD1 (5 bases). The CDR3 is 15 amino acids. With 0 bases removed from V and 8 bases from J, the gap between germline ends came to 16 bases. From germline, CDR1 is LGHNA and CDR2 YNFKEQ. CDR3 sequence (DNA): TGTGCCAGCAGCCAAGACCGAAGGGAGGGACGAGGCTACACCTTC. This encodes CASSQDRREGRGYTF.

This chain connects TRBV7-2 to TRBJ2-7; 9 bases line up with TRBD2. CDR1 SGHTA and CDR2 FQGNSA come from the germline V gene. Germline trimming cut 4 bases from V and 2 bases from J; bases unmatched to any gene: 15. The CDR3 consists of 18 residues. CDR3 amino acids: CASSSQIVVAGAAYEQYF. The CDR3 region has the DNA TGTGCCAGCAGCTCCCAGATAGTCGTAGCGGGGGCGGCCTACGAGCAGTACTTC.

The chain recombines TRBV6-1 with TRBJ1-5, with D perhaps matching TRBD1 (6 bases). Between the trimmed V and J ends, which lost 1 base and 2 bases, there was a span of 9 bases. This CDR3 spans 15 amino acids. Looked up from germline, CDR1 is MNHNS and CDR2 is SASEGT. In DNA form, the CDR3 reads TGTGCCAGCAGTGAAGAGGGGGTCGGCAATCAGCCCCAGCATTTT. This codes for CASSEEGVGNQPQHF.

This clone was observed once. The chain recombines TRBV5-4 with TRBJ2-1, with 7 bases matching TRBD2. The CDR3 is made up of 16 amino acids. Germline assignment: CDR1 SGHNT and CDR2 YYREEE (reference sequence). Losses at the gene ends were 4 bases for V and 9 bases for J; bases not matched to a gene: 16. The CDR3 loop reads CASSITSVVSVAEQFF. In nucleotides, the CDR3 is TGTGCCAGCAGCATTACTAGCGTAGTTAGTGTTGCTGAGCAGTTCTTC.

The rearrangement uses TRBV7-9 and TRBJ2-7, with D perhaps matching TRBD2 (7 bases). V dropped 4 bases and J dropped 5 bases, with 15 bases sitting between them. The CDR3 is 14 amino acids. Germline lookup yields CDR1 SEHNR and CDR2 FQNEAQ (reference sequence). The CDR3 DNA reads as TGTGCCAGCAGCTCCCTGGGGGGGCCGGACGAGCAGTACTTC. This sequence encodes CASSSLGGPDEQYF.

This chain joins TRBV7-3 and TRBJ2-1; 9 bases are shared with TRBD1. The CDR3 is made up of 14 amino acids. The V gene's germline CDR1 is SGHTA and CDR2 FQGTGA. Trimming removed 3 bases from V and 6 bases from J; junction bases left unmatched: 3. The CDR3 here is CASSFRTGANEQFF. The DNA of the CDR3 is TGTGCCAGCAGCTTCCGGACAGGGGCCAATGAGCAGTTCTTC.

The rearrangement links TRBV12-3 or TRBV12-4 to TRBJ2-5; possibly TRBD1 for D (5 bases). V was cut by 3 bases and J by 4 bases, with 9 bases left in between. CDR3 length: 13 amino acids. The CDR3 nucleotides read TGTGCCAGCAGTTTGCGGCAGGGAGAGACCCAGTACTTC. Translation: CASSLRQGETQYF.

The sample holds a few counts of this clone. The chain couples TRBV19 to TRBJ2-1, with TRBD1 matching over 8 bases. The germline CDR1 and CDR2 sequences are LNHDA and SQIVND (reference sequence). This CDR3 has 15 amino acids. Losses at the gene ends were 3 bases for V and 2 bases for J; bases not matched to a gene: 3. The DNA of the CDR3 is TGTGCCAGTAGTATTCGACAGGGGCCCTACAATGAGCAGTTCTTC. This codes for CASSIRQGPYNEQFF.

V gene TRBV7-2 combines with J gene TRBJ1-1, with 9 bases identical to TRBD1. This CDR3 is built from 14 residues. J gave up 5 bases and V 3 bases, and 4 bases lay outside the gene matches. Germline values: CDR1 SGHTA, CDR2 FQGNSA. The CDR3 DNA reads TGTGCCAGCAGCTTCACAGGGGGCCGAACTGAAGCTTTCTTT. This sequence encodes CASSFTGGRTEAFF.

CDR3 nucleotide sequence: TGTGCCAGCAGCTTGGTCCCCCGGGGGGGCCTGGAAAAACTGTTTTTT. This codes for CASSLVPRGGLEKLFF. The chain combines TRBV5-8 with TRBJ1-4; possible D gene TRBD1, 6 bases. V was clipped by 0 bases and J by 8 bases, with 17 bases between them. The germline V gene has CDR1 SGHTS and CDR2 YDEGEE. The CDR3 has 16 amino acids.

V and J are TRBV10-3 and TRBJ1-5; 9 positions match TRBD1. The CDR3 consists of 15 residues. Per germline, CDR1 ENHRY and CDR2 SYGVKD. V trimming: 4 bases; J trimming: 5 bases; junction bases outside the gene matches: 6. CDR3 amino acids: CAISGSTGGDQPQHF. The CDR3 DNA sequence: TGTGCCATCAGTGGCTCGACAGGGGGTGATCAGCCCCAGCATTTT.

This chain joins TRBV20-1 and TRBJ1-4; unclear D gene. Trimming shortened V by 6 bases and J by 8 bases, and 10 bases separated the two germline ends. The CDR3 consists of 11 residues. The V gene's germline CDR1 is DFQATT and CDR2 SNEGSKA (reference sequence). In nucleotides, the CDR3 is TGCAGTGCCTTTACAGCCGAAAAACTGTTTTTT. Protein sequence: CSAFTAEKLFF.

In the case of this clone: At the DNA level, this CDR3 is encoded by other sequences in the same sample as well. This chain links TRBV6-1 with TRBJ2-7, with 7 bases matching TRBD1. CDR1 and CDR2 (germline): MNHNS, SASEGT. Germline trimming cut 1 base from V and 4 bases from J; bases unmatched to any gene: 4. This CDR3 has 14 residues. The CDR3 is CASSEVGGLYEQYF. CDR3 nucleotides: TGTGCCAGCAGTGAAGTAGGGGGCCTATACGAGCAGTACTTC.